The rows below give T cell receptor beta chains drawn from one sample of a study of early T cells in non-severe SARS-CoV-2 infection. One entry per CDR3 protein results from TCRdb running MiXCR on the 5' RACE reads. The profile shows about 50,000 distinct CDR3 sequences, more than 4.5% of them singletons. The sequencing here drew on whole blood, taken at baseline. The receptors derive from an adult who was a healthcare worker with PCR-confirmed SARS-CoV-2 infection or an uninfected control (not recorded which). The CDR3 runs from the conserved cysteine through the conserved F or W. Each record gives: CDR3 length, J gene, clone size, V gene, D gene, CDR3 protein, CDR3 DNA. A D gene is named only where the DNA matches it firmly. Clone size is given for some rows only: seen once, a few or many times, or a class if the clone is expanded.

13,TRBJ1-1,many,TRBV18,NA,CASSPVGGTEAFF,TGTGCCAGCTCACCAGTGGGGGGGACTGAAGCTTTCTTT
16,TRBJ2-6,many,TRBV25-1,NA,CASSSRQNSGANVLTF,TGTGCCAGCAGTAGCCGACAGAACTCTGGGGCCAACGTCCTGACTTTC
12,TRBJ2-7,many,TRBV2,NA,CASSEISYEQYF,TGTGCCAGCAGTGAAATTTCCTACGAGCAGTACTTC
15,TRBJ2-1,NA,TRBV6-4,TRBD1,CASSNGTGGHNEQFF,TGTGCCAGCAGTAATGGGACAGGGGGTCACAATGAGCAGTTCTTC
13,TRBJ1-2,few,TRBV12-3/TRBV12-4,NA,CASSPPGAWGYTF,TGTGCCAGCAGTCCGCCGGGCGCTTGGGGCTACACCTTC
17,TRBJ2-3,NA,TRBV27,TRBD2,CASSGGTGLAGTDTQYF,TGTGCCAGCAGTGGCGGTACCGGACTAGCGGGAACAGATACGCAGTATTTT
15,TRBJ1-5,many,TRBV27,TRBD1,CASSSPGQGGQPQHF,TGTGCCAGCAGTTCTCCGGGACAGGGAGGTCAGCCCCAGCATTTT
14,TRBJ1-1,many,TRBV5-4,NA,CASSSDGLNTEAFF,TGTGCCAGCAGCTCTGACGGCTTGAACACTGAAGCTTTCTTT
13,TRBJ2-7,NA,TRBV20-1,TRBD1,CSALSTGNYEQYF,TGCAGTGCCCTCTCGACAGGGAACTACGAGCAGTACTTC
13,TRBJ2-7,many,TRBV2,TRBD1,CASSGHRGYEQYF,TGTGCCAGCTCCGGACACAGGGGCTACGAGCAGTACTTC
12,TRBJ2-1,few,TRBV7-3,NA,CASRGTHNEQFF,TGTGCCAGCCGGGGAACCCACAATGAGCAGTTCTTC
15,TRBJ2-1,many,TRBV11-2,NA,CASSLEAVTTSEQFF,TGTGCCAGCAGCTTAGAGGCGGTGACTACTTCTGAGCAGTTCTTC
14,TRBJ2-7,NA,TRBV27,TRBD1,CASRRGTGTYEQYF,TGTGCCAGCAGGCGCGGGACAGGGACCTACGAGCAGTACTTC
18,TRBJ2-6,many,TRBV12-3/TRBV12-4,NA,CASSLMPAGLAGANVLTF,TGTGCCAGCAGTTTAATGCCGGCAGGCTTAGCTGGGGCCAACGTCCTGACTTTC